This TCR beta chain was observed in a study of blood T cells in healthy people across ages. General study results and limits: CMV infection status of these donors was not known. With unsorted PBMCs, a conclusive comparison of naive versus antigen-experienced cells was not possible. Comparison with aged donors showed that long-lived donors had more naive CD4+ cells and higher diversity.

This clonotype was recorded a few times. Antigen: not known. From germline, CDR1 is SNHLY and CDR2 FYNNEI. This CDR3 is 13 amino acids long. With V trimmed by 10 bases and J by 8 bases, 11 bases remained unmatched. Each donor's blood draw was roughly 10 milliliters of peripheral blood. For the second PCR, which ran for about 6 to 12 cycles, a sample-barcoded 5' primer and a J-beta primer mix were used. MiXCR was run by TCRdb on the 5' RACE reads, yielding one entry per CDR3 protein. Of some 1,800,000 distinct CDR3 sequences listed, about two fifths were seen once; the top ten hold roughly 24%. Sequencing was carried out using blood. This chain uses TRBV2 with TRBJ1-2, with 9 bases identical to TRBD1. The receptor's source is a human donor in good health. CDR3 loop: CATNRDRVRGYTF. CDR3 bases: TGTGCCACCAACCGGGACAGGGTGAGGGGCTACACCTTC. Full variable domain (rest looked up from reference TRBV2 and TRBJ1-2): EPEVTQTPSHQVTQMGQEVILRCVPISNHLYFYWYRQILGQKVEFLVSFYNNEISEKSEIFDDQFSVERPDGSNFTLKIRSTKLEDSAMYFCATNRDRVRGYTFGSGTRLTVV.